Listed here are 9 T cell receptor beta chains from one sample, sequenced in a study of beta chain features in type 1 diabetes. Study conclusions and caveats: Shortening that was moderate but significant affected the TCRB CDR3s of Type 1 diabetes patients in all four CD4+ subsets.

The study reverse transcribed the entire isolated RNA, so it sequenced expressed TCRB transcripts. Generated by immunoSEQ multiplex PCR, the TCRdb table keeps only in-frame clones and is missing some. Found here are 300,000 to 450,000 clones, around 12% of them singletons; the top ten hold 0.0095% to 0.011%. The antigens of these receptors remain unknown. The sample consisted of naive CD4+ T cells from blood. These receptors all stem from a woman aged 18-30 years with type 1 diabetes.

This clone was counted between two and nine times. CDR3 DNA sequence: TGTGCCAGCAGCGTAGGAGGACATGAGGCTTCACCCCTCCACTTT. Translating gives CASSVGGHEASPLHF. This chain joins TRBV9 and TRBJ1-6, with a weak D call TRBD1 (5 bases). Trimming cost V 0 bases and J 9 bases, with 13 bases left between them. This CDR3 is 15 amino acids long. The V gene's germline CDR1 is SGDLS and CDR2 YYNGEE.

The chain links TRBV6-6 to TRBJ2-7; tentatively, D is TRBD2 (7 bases). V lost 7 bases and J lost 5, with 21 bases in between. This CDR3 has 15 amino acids. In germline, CDR1 is MNHNY, CDR2 SVGAGI (reference sequence). CDR3 DNA sequence: TGTGCCAGCACCCCGGGAAACAGGGAGGGGAACGAGCAGTACTTC. It translates to CASTPGNREGNEQYF.

The chain couples TRBV9 to TRBJ2-1; TRBD2 aligns across 9 bases. The V gene's germline CDR1 is SGDLS and CDR2 YYNGEE. The V and J ends lost 5 bases and 2 bases, in that order; junction bases with no gene match: 8. The CDR3 contains 16 residues. Written as DNA, the CDR3 is TGTGCCAGCAGTAAATATCTAGCGGGGCCCTACAATGAGCAGTTCTTC. Translation gives CASSKYLAGPYNEQFF.

The V and J genes are TRBV29-1 and TRBJ2-5; 7 positions agree with TRBD1. Per germline, CDR1 SQVTM and CDR2 ANQGSEA. CDR3 length: 13 residues. The J segment lost 2 bases and the V segment lost 6 bases, leaving 6 bases of the junction unmatched. The CDR3 sequence is CSVRDSDQETQYF. The CDR3 DNA is TGCAGCGTCCGGGACAGTGATCAAGAGACCCAGTACTTC.

This clone was seen only a few times. This chain uses TRBV5-6 with TRBJ2-3; maybe TRBD2 (6 bases). Germline loops: CDR1 SGHDT, CDR2 YYEEEE. The CDR3 is made up of 13 amino acids. V was shortened by 4 bases and J by 5 bases, with 11 bases between the two germline ends. The CDR3 coding sequence is TGTGCCAGCAGCAGACTAGTTGTAGATACGCAGTATTTT. Its translation: CASSRLVVDTQYF.

This clone occurred a few times. V gene TRBV15 combines with J gene TRBJ1-1, with unresolved D. The CDR3 has 14 residues. The V end was cut by 0 bases, the J end by 4 bases, with 9 bases between. Germline lookup yields CDR1 LNHNV and CDR2 YYDKDF (reference sequence). As DNA, the CDR3 is TGTGCCACCAGCAGAGAAGCTTTTGGCACTGAAGCTTTCTTT. Protein sequence: CATSREAFGTEAFF.

The genes are TRBV13 and TRBJ2-5; 10 bases align to TRBD2. There are 15 residues in the CDR3. V gave up 9 bases and J gave up 1 base; unmatched junction bases: 8. Germline V gene sequence: CDR1 PRHDT, CDR2 FYEKMQ (reference sequence). As DNA, the CDR3 is TGTGCCAGTACCCCAAGCGGGAGGGCCCAAGAGACCCAGTACTTC. Its translation: CASTPSGRAQETQYF.

This clone was observed a few times. The chain is built from TRBV14 and TRBJ1-2; 7 bases are shared with TRBD1. The CDR3 is 17 amino acids. CDR1 is SGHDN, CDR2 FVKESK, per germline. The trim removed 5 bases at V and 0 bases at J, leaving 12 bases unmatched. The CDR3 sequence is CASSLLTGVIANYGYTF. DNA of the CDR3: TGTGCCAGCAGCTTACTTACAGGGGTGATAGCTAACTATGGCTACACCTTC.

This clone has a handful of counts. The rearrangement joins TRBV14 to TRBJ1-4; 8 positions match TRBD1. V gave up 4 bases and J gave up 8 bases; unmatched junction bases: 15. The CDR3 runs to 17 residues. Germline CDR1 SGHDN, CDR2 FVKESK. The DNA of the CDR3 is TGTGCCAGCAGCCCAATTCAACCAGACAGGGGAGTCGAAAAACTGTTTTTT. The encoded protein is CASSPIQPDRGVEKLFF.